Below are 23 T cell receptor beta chains sequenced from a single sample in a study of vaccination and CD4 T cells after COVID-19. Treatment reported: roughly 11-day PBMC culture with coronavirus spike peptide pools or control peptides (ViraFEST assay). Those CD4+ T cells from the unexposed donor predate the COVID-19 pandemic (2011-2018). Cultured CD4+ T cells had their DNA profiled by the Oncomine TCR Beta short-read assay. Using the QIAamp micro DNA kit, genomic DNA was extracted from the CD4+ T cells that had been cultured. TCRdb redid the calling of the PCR reads with MiXCR, one entry per CDR3 protein. The table records over 7,000 distinct CDR3 sequences, over 35% of them present only once. These receptors are not linked to any known antigen. Material for sequencing was CD4+ T cells from blood, cultured in vitro. Every receptor here comes from a human donor in good health.

The chain uses TRBV7-9 and TRBJ2-3; no clear D gene. Germline V gene sequence: CDR1 SEHNR, CDR2 FQNEAQ (reference sequence). Trimming stripped 5 bases from V and 10 bases from J, with 10 bases between. There are 11 residues in the CDR3. As DNA, the CDR3 is TGTGCCAGCAGCGTCATGGCTCCGCAGTATTTT. It specifies CASSVMAPQYF. Full variable domain (missing parts from reference TRBV7-9 and TRBJ2-3): DTGVSQNPRHKITKRGQNVTFRCDPISEHNRLYWYRQTLGQGPEFLTYFQNEAQLEKSRLLSDRFSAERPKGSFSTLEIQRTEQGDSAMYLCASSVMAPQYFGPGTRLTVL.

This clonotype was picked up a small number of times. This CDR3 is CASSYTGEGNTEAFF. The DNA for the CDR3 is TGTGCCAGCAGTTACACAGGGGAGGGGAACACTGAAGCTTTCTTT. The chain uses TRBV6-5 and TRBJ1-1; 7 bases map to TRBD1. CDR3 length: 15 amino acids. Per the germline V gene, CDR1 is MNHEY and CDR2 is SVGAGI. V trimming: 2 bases; J trimming: 1 base; junction bases outside the gene matches: 4.

This clonotype has a single count. CDR3 region: CASSGQFYEQYF. In nucleotides, the CDR3 is TGTGCCAGCTCCGGACAGTTCTACGAGCAGTACTTC. The J gene is TRBJ2-7, the V gene TRBV7-8; weak D call: TRBD1 (6 bases). The CDR3 length is 12 residues. V was trimmed by 8 bases and J by 3 bases, leaving 11 bases between them. CDR1 SGHVS and CDR2 FQNEAQ come from the germline V gene.

The genes are TRBV14 and TRBJ1-5; possible D gene TRBD1, 5 bases. CDR3 length: 16 amino acids. Deletions cut 0 bases from V and 1 base from J, with 10 bases between. Germline V gives CDR1 SGHDN, CDR2 FVKESK. The CDR3 DNA sequence: TGTGCCAGCAGCCAAGAGAGGAAGGGGAGCAATCAGCCCCAGCATTTT. It specifies CASSQERKGSNQPQHF. Based on the CDR3 plus reference TRBV14 and TRBJ1-5, the full variable domain is EAGVTQFPSHSVIEKGQTVTLRCDPISGHDNLYWYRRVMGKEIKFLLHFVKESKQDESGMPNNRFLAERTGGTYSTLKVQPAELEDSGVYFCASSQERKGSNQPQHFGDGTRLSIL.

The CDR3 DNA reads TGTGCCAGCAGTTGGGACAGCAACGAGCAGTACTTC. It yields the protein CASSWDSNEQYF. This sequence joins TRBV6-2 or TRBV6-3 and TRBJ2-7; 7 nucleotides align to TRBD1. The CDR3 loop spans 12 amino acids. Germline assignment: CDR1 MNHEY and CDR2 SVGEGT. V was clipped by 4 bases and J by 5 bases; unmatched bases: 2.

Within the sample, this clonotype is medium-sized (0.01 to 0.1%). The chain joins TRBV10-3 to TRBJ1-5, with a weak D call TRBD1 (5 bases). The CDR3 spans 13 residues. V lost 8 bases and J lost 5, with 13 bases in between. The germline V gene has CDR1 ENHRY and CDR2 SYGVKD. The chain's CDR3 is CAIQEGTDQPQHF. The CDR3 DNA reads TGTGCCATCCAGGAGGGGACGGATCAGCCCCAGCATTTT.

The rearrangement links TRBV6-4 to TRBJ2-7; a possible D gene is TRBD1 (5 bases). The V end was cut by 6 bases, the J end by 1 base, with 22 bases between. CDR3 length: 17 amino acids. Germline CDR1 reads MRHNA; CDR2 reads SNTAGT. As DNA, the CDR3 is TGTGCCAGCAGCCCTATAGAGGACACAGGCGCTTCCTACGAGCAGTACTTC. Protein product: CASSPIEDTGASYEQYF.

This clonotype occurred a few times. V usage is TRBV27 and J usage is TRBJ1-5; tentatively, D is TRBD1 (5 bases). The germline V and J ends were trimmed by 3 bases and 5 bases, with 8 bases remaining between them. Germline-derived CDR1 and CDR2 are MNHEY and SMNVEV (reference sequence). The CDR3 extends over 13 amino acids. CDR3 residues: CASSFGGDQPQHF. The CDR3 nucleotides read TGTGCCAGCAGTTTTGGGGGAGATCAGCCCCAGCATTTT.

This sequence joins TRBV12-3 or TRBV12-4 and TRBJ1-6; D not resolved. This CDR3 region has 15 residues. The germline V and J ends were trimmed by 2 bases and 0 bases, with 5 bases remaining between them. CDR3 nucleotides: TGTGCCAGCAGTTTACGGAGCTCCTATAATTCACCCCTCCACTTT. This sequence encodes CASSLRSSYNSPLHF.

Only one count was recorded for this clonotype. This sequence joins TRBV10-3 and TRBJ2-1; tentatively, D is TRBD2 (7 bases). Germline V CDR1 and CDR2: ENHRY, SYGVKD. The CDR3 contains 12 residues. V lost 8 bases, J lost 9 bases, and 14 bases lay in between. CDR3 DNA: TGTGCCATCGCCCCCGGGGGGCGTGAGCAGTTCTTC. It encodes CAIAPGGREQFF.

This rearrangement joins TRBV18 to TRBJ2-1; D is undetermined. The CDR3 sequence is 12 residues long. V lost 4 bases to trimming and J lost 15 bases, with 16 bases between them. CDR1 is KGHSH, CDR2 LQKENI, per germline. CDR3 DNA sequence: TGTGCCAGCTCACGTGAGGCGGCACGCCGGTTCTTC. As protein: CASSREAARRFF.

The chain recombines TRBV10-3 with TRBJ1-6, with 11 bases identical to TRBD1. CDR1 ENHRY and CDR2 SYGVKD come from the germline V gene. V lost 2 bases to trimming and J lost 10 bases; unmatched junction nucleotides: 1. This CDR3 is 14 amino acids long. The CDR3, as DNA: TGTGCCATCAGTGAGGGACAGGGGGCCTCACCCCTCCACTTT. Translating it yields CAISEGQGASPLHF.

This clonotype was observed a handful of times. The chain links TRBV7-9 to TRBJ2-5; D gene unclear. Trimming cost V 1 base and J 3 bases, with 18 bases left between them. CDR3 size: 17 residues. Germline V gene lookup returns CDR1 SEHNR and CDR2 FQNEAQ (reference sequence). CDR3 residues: CASSLGSGPGLEETQYF. CDR3 coding DNA: TGTGCCAGCAGCTTAGGCTCCGGGCCGGGCCTAGAAGAGACCCAGTACTTC.

This clonotype was counted only a few times. The genes are TRBV20-1 and TRBJ2-5; no firm D call. V lost 3 bases and J lost 4, with 9 bases in between. This CDR3 is 12 amino acids long. Per the germline V gene, CDR1 is DFQATT and CDR2 is SNEGSKA (reference sequence). The CDR3 nucleotides read TGCAGTGCTAGGGACGGCTTAGAGACCCAGTACTTC. This translates into CSARDGLETQYF.

This clonotype has just one count. The CDR3 region is CASSPGRYTDTQYF. In nucleotides, the CDR3 is TGCGCCAGCAGCCCAGGACGTTATACAGATACGCAGTATTTT. V usage is TRBV5-1 and J usage is TRBJ2-3; the D is unclear. There are 14 residues in the CDR3. Germline V gives CDR1 SGHRS, CDR2 YFSETQ. Trimming pared 4 bases from V and 3 bases from J, leaving 12 bases between.

This clonotype was seen just once. The V gene is TRBV30, the J gene TRBJ1-5, with D uncertain. CDR1 GTSNPN and CDR2 SVGIG come from the germline V gene (reference sequence). This CDR3 has 14 residues. Trimming removed 0 bases from V and 6 bases from J, with 12 bases in between. CDR3 coding DNA: TGTGCCTGGAGTGTACACGGCACACGTCAGCCCCAGCATTTT. It yields the protein CAWSVHGTRQPQHF.

This clonotype came up once. The V call is TRBV14, the J call TRBJ1-6, with 7 bases identical to TRBD1. The germline CDR1 and CDR2 sequences are SGHDN and FVKESK. Trimming removed 4 bases from V and 10 bases from J; junction bases left unmatched: 10. The CDR3 spans 15 residues. CDR3 coding DNA: TGTGCCAGCAGCCTAGCTAGGGGGCTTGGGTCACCCCTCCACTTT. Translating gives CASSLARGLGSPLHF.

The chain combines TRBV6-1 with TRBJ2-5; D remains ambiguous. This CDR3 contains 13 residues. V lost 0 bases to trimming and J lost 5 bases, with 7 bases between them. In germline, CDR1 is MNHNS, CDR2 SASEGT. In DNA, the CDR3 is TGTGCCAGCAGTGAAGCTGGTCGGGAGACCCAGTACTTC. Translated: CASSEAGRETQYF.

This clonotype has a handful of counts. The chain has TRBV7-3 and TRBJ2-3; 7 positions agree with TRBD2. The CDR3 is made up of 16 amino acids. With 4 bases clipped from V and 4 bases from J, the junction kept 11 bases outside the gene matches. Germline V gene sequence: CDR1 SGHTA, CDR2 FQGTGA. CDR3 in DNA: TGTGCCAGCAGCTCCCTTGGGGCGGGAGAGGCAGATACGCAGTATTTT. Protein: CASSSLGAGEADTQYF. Looking up the rest from reference TRBV7-3 and TRBJ2-3 gives the full variable domain: GAGVSQTPSNKVTEKGKYVELRCDPISGHTALYWYRQSLGQGPEFLIYFQGTGAADDSGLPNDRFFAVRPEGSVSTLKIQRTERGDSAVYLCASSSLGAGEADTQYFGPGTRLTVL.

This clonotype was detected a few times. The rearrangement uses TRBV7-3 and TRBJ2-5; 7 bases are shared with TRBD1. Germline CDR1 reads SGHTA; CDR2 reads FQGTGA. The CDR3 is 14 residues long. Unmatched junction bases numbered 5, after V lost 3 bases and J lost 4 bases. This chain's CDR3 is CASSFTGAGETQYF. As DNA, the CDR3 is TGTGCCAGCAGCTTCACAGGGGCCGGAGAGACCCAGTACTTC.

The chain links TRBV19 to TRBJ2-1; D possibly corresponds to TRBD1 (5 bases). V gave up 3 bases and J gave up 8 bases, with 8 bases separating them. This CDR3 contains 12 residues. The germline gives CDR1 LNHDA, CDR2 SQIVND (reference sequence). CDR3 DNA sequence: TGTGCCAGTAGTATGATACAGGATGAGCAGTTCTTC. It encodes CASSMIQDEQFF.

The chain is built from TRBV6-1 and TRBJ1-1; D gene uncertain. The CDR3 runs to 10 residues. CDR1 is MNHNS, CDR2 SASEGT, per germline. Trimming stripped 5 bases from V and 11 bases from J, with 9 bases between. The CDR3 bases are TGTGCCAGCAGTATCCCCACGGCTTTCTTT. This translates into CASSIPTAFF.

The chain carries TRBV28 and TRBJ1-5; D unresolved. The germline V and J ends were trimmed by 3 bases and 2 bases, with 8 bases remaining between them. Germline V CDR1 and CDR2: MDHEN, SYDVKM. The CDR3 extends over 14 amino acids. CDR3 DNA: TGTGCCAGCAGTTTTTCTGCCGGCAATCAGCCCCAGCATTTT. Translation: CASSFSAGNQPQHF.